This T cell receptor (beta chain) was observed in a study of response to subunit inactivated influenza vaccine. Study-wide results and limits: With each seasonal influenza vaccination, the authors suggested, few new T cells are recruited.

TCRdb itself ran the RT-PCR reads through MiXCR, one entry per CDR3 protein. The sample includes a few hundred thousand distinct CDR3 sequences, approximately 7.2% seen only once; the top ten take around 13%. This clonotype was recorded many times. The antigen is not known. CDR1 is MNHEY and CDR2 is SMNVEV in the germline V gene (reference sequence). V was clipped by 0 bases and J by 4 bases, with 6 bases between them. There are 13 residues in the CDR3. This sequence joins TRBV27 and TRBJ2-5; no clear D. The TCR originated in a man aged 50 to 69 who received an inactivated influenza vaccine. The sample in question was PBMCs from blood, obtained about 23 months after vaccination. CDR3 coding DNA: TGTGCCAGCAGTTTATCCAAGGGAGAGACCCAGTACTTC. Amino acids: CASSLSKGETQYF.